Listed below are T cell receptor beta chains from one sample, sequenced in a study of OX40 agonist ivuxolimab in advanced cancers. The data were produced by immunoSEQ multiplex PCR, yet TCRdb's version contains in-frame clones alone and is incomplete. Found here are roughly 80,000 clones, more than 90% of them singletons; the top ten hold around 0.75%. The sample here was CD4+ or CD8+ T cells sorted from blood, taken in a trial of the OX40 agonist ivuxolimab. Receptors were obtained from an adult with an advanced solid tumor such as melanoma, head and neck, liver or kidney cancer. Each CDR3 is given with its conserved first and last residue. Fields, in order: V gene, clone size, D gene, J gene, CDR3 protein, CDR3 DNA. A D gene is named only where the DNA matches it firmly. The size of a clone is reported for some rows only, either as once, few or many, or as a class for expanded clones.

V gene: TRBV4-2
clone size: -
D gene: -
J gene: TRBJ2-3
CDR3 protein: CASSQGGNTDTQYF
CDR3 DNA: TGTGCCAGCAGCCAAGGAGGAAACACAGATACGCAGTATTTT

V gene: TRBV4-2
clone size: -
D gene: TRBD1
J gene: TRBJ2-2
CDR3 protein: CASSQDKKMGGDRGRPGELFF
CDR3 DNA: TGTGCCAGCAGCCAAGATAAGAAAATGGGAGGGGACAGGGGGCGCCCCGGGGAGCTGTTTTTT

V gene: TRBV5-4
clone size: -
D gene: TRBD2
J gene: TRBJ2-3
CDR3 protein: CASSSGGSPDTQYF
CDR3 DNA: TGTGCCAGCAGCTCCGGCGGGAGCCCAGATACGCAGTATTTT

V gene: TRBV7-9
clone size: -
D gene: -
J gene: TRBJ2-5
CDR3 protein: CASSLGRTGETQYF
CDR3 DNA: TGTGCCAGCAGCTTGGGCAGGACCGGGGAGACCCAGTACTTC

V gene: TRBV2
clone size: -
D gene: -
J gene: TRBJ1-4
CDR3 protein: CASTPQPKDRRNEKLFF
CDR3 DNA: TGTGCCAGCACACCCCAACCCAAGGACCGCCGTAATGAAAAACTGTTTTTT

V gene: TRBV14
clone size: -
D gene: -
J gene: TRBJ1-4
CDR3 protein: CASSRTGKTATNEKLFF
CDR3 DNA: TGTGCCAGCAGCCGTACAGGGAAGACCGCAACTAATGAAAAACTGTTTTTT

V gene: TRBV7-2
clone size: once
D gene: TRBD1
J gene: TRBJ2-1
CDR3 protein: CASRPTGTVPNNEQFF
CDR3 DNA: TGTGCCAGCAGGCCGACCGGGACAGTCCCTAATAATGAGCAGTTCTTC

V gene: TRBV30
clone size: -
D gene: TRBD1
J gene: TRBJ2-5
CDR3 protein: CAWSVPGTGGLETQYF
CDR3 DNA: TGTGCCTGGAGTGTACCGGGGACAGGAGGTCTGGAGACCCAGTACTTC

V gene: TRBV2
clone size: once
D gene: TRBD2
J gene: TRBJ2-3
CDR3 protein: CASSPGTRTDTQYF
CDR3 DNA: TGTGCCAGCAGCCCCGGGACTAGAACAGATACGCAGTATTTT

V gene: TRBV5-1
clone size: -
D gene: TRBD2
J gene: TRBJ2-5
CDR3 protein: CASSTLAGIQETQYF
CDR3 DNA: TGCGCCAGCAGCACCTTAGCGGGGATCCAAGAGACCCAGTACTTC

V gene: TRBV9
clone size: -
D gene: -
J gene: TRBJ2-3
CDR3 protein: CASSAQDTQYF
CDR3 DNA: TGTGCCAGCAGCGCACAGGATACGCAGTATTTT

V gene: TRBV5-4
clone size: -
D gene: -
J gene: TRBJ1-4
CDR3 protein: CASSDASIATNEKLFF
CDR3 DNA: TGTGCCAGCAGTGACGCGAGTATCGCAACTAATGAAAAACTGTTTTTT

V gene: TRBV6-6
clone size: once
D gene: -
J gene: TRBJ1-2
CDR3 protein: CASNAADSGYTF
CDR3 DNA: TGTGCCAGCAACGCCGCAGACTCTGGCTACACCTTC

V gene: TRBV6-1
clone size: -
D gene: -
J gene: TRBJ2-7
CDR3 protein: CASTEIGVYEQYF
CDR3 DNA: TGTGCCAGCACCGAAATAGGGGTTTACGAGCAGTACTTC

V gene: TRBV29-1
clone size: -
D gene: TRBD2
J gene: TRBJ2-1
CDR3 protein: CSVVTSGRAYNEQFF
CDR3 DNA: TGCAGCGTCGTAACTAGCGGGAGGGCCTACAATGAGCAGTTCTTC

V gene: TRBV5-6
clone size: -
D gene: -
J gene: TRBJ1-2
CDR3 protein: CASSFFRTEGDYTF
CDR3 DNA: TGTGCCAGCAGCTTTTTCCGGACAGAAGGGGACTACACCTTC

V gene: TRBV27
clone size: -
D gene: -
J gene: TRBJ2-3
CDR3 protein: CASSLHWGSDTQYF
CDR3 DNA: TGTGCCAGCAGTTTACACTGGGGGAGTGATACGCAGTATTTT

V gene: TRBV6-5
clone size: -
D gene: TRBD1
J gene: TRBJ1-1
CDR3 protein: CASSRQGYSTEAFF
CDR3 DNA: TGTGCCAGCAGTCGACAGGGGTACAGCACTGAAGCTTTCTTT

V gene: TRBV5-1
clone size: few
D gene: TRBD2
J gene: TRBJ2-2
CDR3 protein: CASSFTGGNTGELFF
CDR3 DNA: TGCGCCAGCAGCTTTACGGGGGGAAACACCGGGGAGCTGTTTTTT

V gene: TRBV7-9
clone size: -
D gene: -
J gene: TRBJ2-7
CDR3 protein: CASSLVAVSYEQYF
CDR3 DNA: TGTGCCAGCAGCTTAGTGGCGGTCTCCTACGAGCAGTACTTC

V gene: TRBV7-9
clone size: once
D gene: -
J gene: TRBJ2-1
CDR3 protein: CASSLKNEQFF
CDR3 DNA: TGTGCCAGCAGCTTAAAGAATGAGCAGTTCTTC

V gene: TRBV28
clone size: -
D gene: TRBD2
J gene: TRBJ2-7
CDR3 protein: CASKTYSGRHPYEQYF
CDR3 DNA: TGTGCCAGCAAAACCTACAGCGGGAGGCACCCCTACGAGCAGTACTTC

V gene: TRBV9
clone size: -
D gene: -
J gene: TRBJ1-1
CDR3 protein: CASSPQTEVNTEAFF
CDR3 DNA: TGTGCCAGCAGCCCTCAGACTGAGGTGAACACTGAAGCTTTCTTT

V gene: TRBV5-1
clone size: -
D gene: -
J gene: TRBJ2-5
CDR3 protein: CASSPMTGGEETQYF
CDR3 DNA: TGCGCCAGCAGCCCAATGACAGGCGGAGAAGAGACCCAGTACTTC

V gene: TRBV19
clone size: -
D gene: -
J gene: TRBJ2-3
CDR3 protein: CASSIGTASSTDTQYF
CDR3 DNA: TGTGCCAGTAGTATTGGGACTGCTAGTAGCACAGATACGCAGTATTTT

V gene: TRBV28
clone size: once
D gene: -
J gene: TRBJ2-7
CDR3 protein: CASSRRGNYEQYF
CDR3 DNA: TGTGCCAGCAGTCGCAGGGGTAACTACGAGCAGTACTTC

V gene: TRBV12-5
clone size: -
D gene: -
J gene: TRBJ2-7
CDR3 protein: CASGFPGPADEQYF
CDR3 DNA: TGTGCTAGTGGTTTCCCCGGGCCCGCTGACGAGCAGTACTTC

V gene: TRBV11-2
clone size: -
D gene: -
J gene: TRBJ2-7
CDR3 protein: CASSLEAGDVYEQYF
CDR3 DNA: TGTGCCAGCAGCTTAGAAGCAGGGGATGTCTACGAGCAGTACTTC

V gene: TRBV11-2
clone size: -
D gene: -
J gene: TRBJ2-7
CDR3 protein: CASSLGPTSYEQYF
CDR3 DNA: TGTGCCAGCAGCTTAGGGCCGACCTCCTACGAGCAGTACTTC

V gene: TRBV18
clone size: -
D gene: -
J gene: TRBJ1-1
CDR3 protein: CASSQRQSTEAFF
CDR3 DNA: TGTGCCAGCTCACAAAGACAAAGCACTGAAGCTTTCTTT

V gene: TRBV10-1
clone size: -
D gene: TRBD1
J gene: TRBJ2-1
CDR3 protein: CASSDSRTGDSEQFF
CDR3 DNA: TGCGCCAGCAGTGACTCCCGGACAGGGGATAGTGAGCAGTTCTTC

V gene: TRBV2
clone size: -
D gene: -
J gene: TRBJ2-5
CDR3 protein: CASTEGSTQYF
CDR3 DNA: TGTGCCAGCACCGAGGGGTCCACCCAGTACTTC

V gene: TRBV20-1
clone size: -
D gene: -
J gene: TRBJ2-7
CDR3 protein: CSARGDAEQYF
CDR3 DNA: TGCAGTGCCCGCGGGGACGCCGAGCAGTACTTC

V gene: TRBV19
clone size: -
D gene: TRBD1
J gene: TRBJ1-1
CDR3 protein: CASSLLGQGYTEAFF
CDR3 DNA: TGTGCCAGTAGTTTGCTTGGACAGGGGTACACTGAAGCTTTCTTT

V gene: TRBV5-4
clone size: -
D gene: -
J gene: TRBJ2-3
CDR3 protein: CASSFRSWTPSTDTQYF
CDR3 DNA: TGTGCCAGCAGTTTTCGGAGCTGGACACCTAGCACAGATACGCAGTATTTT

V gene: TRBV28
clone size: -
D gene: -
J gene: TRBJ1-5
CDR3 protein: CASSRAGRGRNQPQHF
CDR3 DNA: TGTGCCAGCAGTAGGGCGGGCAGGGGTCGGAATCAGCCCCAGCATTTT

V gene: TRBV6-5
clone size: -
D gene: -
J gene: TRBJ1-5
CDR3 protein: CASRPPGNQPQHF
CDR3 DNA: TGTGCCAGCAGACCCCCGGGCAATCAGCCCCAGCATTTT

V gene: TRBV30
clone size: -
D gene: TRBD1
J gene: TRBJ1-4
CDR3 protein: CAWSTRTGVNEKLFF
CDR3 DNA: TGTGCCTGGAGTACTCGGACAGGAGTTAATGAAAAACTGTTTTTT

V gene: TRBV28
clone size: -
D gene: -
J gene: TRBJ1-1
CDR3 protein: CASITPRLLNTEAFF
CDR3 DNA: TGTGCCAGCATAACTCCGCGGTTATTGAACACTGAAGCTTTCTTT

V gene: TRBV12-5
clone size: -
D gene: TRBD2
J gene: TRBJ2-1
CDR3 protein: CASGSLAGGMHEQFF
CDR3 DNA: TGTGCTAGTGGCTCCCTAGCGGGAGGGATGCATGAGCAGTTCTTC

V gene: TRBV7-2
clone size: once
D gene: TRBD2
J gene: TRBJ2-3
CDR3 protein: CASSLATSGPDTQYF
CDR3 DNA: TGTGCCAGCAGCTTAGCGACTAGCGGCCCAGATACGCAGTATTTT

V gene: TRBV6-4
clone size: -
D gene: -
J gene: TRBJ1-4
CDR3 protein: CASSPRPISATNEKLFF
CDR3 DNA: TGTGCCAGCAGCCCCAGGCCGATTTCAGCAACTAATGAAAAACTGTTTTTT

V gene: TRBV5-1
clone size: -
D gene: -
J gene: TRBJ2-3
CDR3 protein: CASSYEGRTDTQYF
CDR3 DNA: TGCGCCAGCAGCTACGAGGGGCGGACAGATACGCAGTATTTT

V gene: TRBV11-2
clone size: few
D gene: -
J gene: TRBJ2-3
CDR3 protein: CASSRYTGPDTQYF
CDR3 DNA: TGTGCCAGCAGCAGATACACTGGACCAGATACGCAGTATTTT

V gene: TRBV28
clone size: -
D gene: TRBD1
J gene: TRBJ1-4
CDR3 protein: CASTPGTGAKKLFF
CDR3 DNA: TGTGCCAGCACCCCCGGGACAGGGGCGAAAAAACTGTTTTTT

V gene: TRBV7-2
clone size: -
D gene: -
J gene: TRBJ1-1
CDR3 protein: CASSPDRNMNTEAFF
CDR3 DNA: TGTGCCAGCAGCCCAGACAGGAACATGAACACTGAAGCTTTCTTT

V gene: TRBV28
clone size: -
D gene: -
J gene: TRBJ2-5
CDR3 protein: CASSLMQGRTQYF
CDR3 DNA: TGTGCCAGCAGTTTAATGCAGGGAAGGACCCAGTACTTC

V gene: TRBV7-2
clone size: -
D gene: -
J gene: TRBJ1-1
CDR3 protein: CASSLYDGPLEAFF
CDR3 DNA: TGTGCCAGCAGCTTATACGATGGGCCCCTCGAAGCTTTCTTT

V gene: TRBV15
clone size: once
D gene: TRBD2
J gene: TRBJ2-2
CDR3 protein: CATRVGRFGGELFF
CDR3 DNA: TGTGCCACCAGGGTCGGGAGGTTCGGCGGGGAGCTGTTTTTT

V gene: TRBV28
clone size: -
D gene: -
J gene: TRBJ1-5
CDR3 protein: CASSNDGVRTQPQHF
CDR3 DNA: TGTGCCAGCAGTAATGACGGGGTTAGGACTCAGCCCCAGCATTTT

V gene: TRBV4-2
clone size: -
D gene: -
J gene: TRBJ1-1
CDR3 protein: CASSQGSGVRTEAFF
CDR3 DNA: TGTGCCAGCAGCCAAGGTTCAGGGGTTCGAACTGAAGCTTTCTTT